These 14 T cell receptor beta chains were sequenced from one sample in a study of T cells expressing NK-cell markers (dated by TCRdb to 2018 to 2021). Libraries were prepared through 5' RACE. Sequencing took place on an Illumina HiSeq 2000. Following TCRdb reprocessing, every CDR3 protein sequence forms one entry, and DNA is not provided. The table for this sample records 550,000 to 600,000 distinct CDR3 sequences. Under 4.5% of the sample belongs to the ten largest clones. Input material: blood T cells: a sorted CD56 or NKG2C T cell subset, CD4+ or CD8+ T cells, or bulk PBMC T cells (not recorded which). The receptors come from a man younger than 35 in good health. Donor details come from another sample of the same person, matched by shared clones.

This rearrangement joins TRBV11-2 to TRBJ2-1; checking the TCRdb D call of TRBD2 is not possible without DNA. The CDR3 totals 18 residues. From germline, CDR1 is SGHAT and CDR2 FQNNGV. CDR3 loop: CASSPGRGRERTYNEQFF.

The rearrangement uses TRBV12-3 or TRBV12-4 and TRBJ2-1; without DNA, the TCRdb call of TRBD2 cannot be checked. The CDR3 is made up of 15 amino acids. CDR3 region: CASSRGASAMNEQFF.

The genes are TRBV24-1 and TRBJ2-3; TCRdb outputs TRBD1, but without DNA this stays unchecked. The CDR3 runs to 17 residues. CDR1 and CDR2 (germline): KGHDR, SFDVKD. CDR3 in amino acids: CATSDPTGTGGTDTQYF.

The chain's CDR3 is CASRWTGGEQYF. The chain employs TRBV7-9 and TRBJ2-7. The CDR3 totals 12 residues. CDR1 and CDR2 from the germline V gene are SEHNR and FQNEAQ (reference sequence). Full variable domain (remainder filled in from reference TRBV7-9 and TRBJ2-7): DTGVSQNPRHKITKRGQNVTFRCDPISEHNRLYWYRQTLGQGPEFLTYFQNEAQLEKSRLLSDRFSAERPKGSFSTLEIQRTEQGDSAMYLCASRWTGGEQYFGPGTRLTVT.

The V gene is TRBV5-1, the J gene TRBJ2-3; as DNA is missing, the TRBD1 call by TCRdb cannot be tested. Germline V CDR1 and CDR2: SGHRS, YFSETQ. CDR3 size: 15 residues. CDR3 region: CASSLALTDSGTQYF.

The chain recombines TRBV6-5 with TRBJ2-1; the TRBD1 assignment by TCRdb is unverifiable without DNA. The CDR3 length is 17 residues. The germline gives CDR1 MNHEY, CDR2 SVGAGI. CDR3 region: CASSYSSRVGSYNEQFF.

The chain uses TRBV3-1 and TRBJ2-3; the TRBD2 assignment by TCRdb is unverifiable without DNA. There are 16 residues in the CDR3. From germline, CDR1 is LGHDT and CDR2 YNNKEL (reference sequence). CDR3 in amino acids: CASSHRRLAGGGTQYF.

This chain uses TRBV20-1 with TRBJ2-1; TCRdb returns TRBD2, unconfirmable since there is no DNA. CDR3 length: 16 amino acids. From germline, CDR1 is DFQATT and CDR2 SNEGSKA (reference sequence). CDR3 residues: CSATGREPSPYNEQFF.

CDR3 sequence: CASSWTGTPEAFF. This rearrangement joins TRBV7-9 to TRBJ1-1; TCRdb indicates TRBD1, and absent DNA this call remains unverified. This CDR3 is 13 amino acids long. The V gene's germline CDR1 is SEHNR and CDR2 FQNEAQ (reference sequence).

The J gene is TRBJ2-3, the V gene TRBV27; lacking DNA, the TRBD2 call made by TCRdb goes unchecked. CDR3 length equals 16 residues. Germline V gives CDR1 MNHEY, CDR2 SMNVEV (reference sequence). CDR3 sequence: CASSLWSSGYTDTQYF.

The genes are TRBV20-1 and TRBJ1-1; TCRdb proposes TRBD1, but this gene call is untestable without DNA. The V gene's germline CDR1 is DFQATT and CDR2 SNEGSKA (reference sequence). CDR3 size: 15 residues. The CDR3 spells CSARWFGGAGTEAFF.

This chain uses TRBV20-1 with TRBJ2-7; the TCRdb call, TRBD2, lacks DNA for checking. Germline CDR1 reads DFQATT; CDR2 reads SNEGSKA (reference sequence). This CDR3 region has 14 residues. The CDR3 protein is CSAMRGTGPYEQYF.

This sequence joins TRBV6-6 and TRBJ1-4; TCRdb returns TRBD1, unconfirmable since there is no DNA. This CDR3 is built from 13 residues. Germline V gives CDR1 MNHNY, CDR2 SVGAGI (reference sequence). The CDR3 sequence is CASISDGAGKLFF.

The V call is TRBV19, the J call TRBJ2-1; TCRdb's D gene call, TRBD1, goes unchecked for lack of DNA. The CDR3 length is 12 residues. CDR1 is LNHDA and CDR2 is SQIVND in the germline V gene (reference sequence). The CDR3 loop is CASSIRGIEQFF. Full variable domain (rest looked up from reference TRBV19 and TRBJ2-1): DGGITQSPKYLFRKEGQNVTLSCEQNLNHDAMYWYRQDPGQGLRLIYYSQIVNDFQKGDIAEGYSVSREKKESFPLTVTSAQKNPTAFYLCASSIRGIEQFFGPGTRLTVL.